One and the same sample provided the 28 T cell receptor beta chains below, sequenced in a study of T cells in Graves' hyperthyroidism and ophthalmopathy. The TCR beta CDR3 regions underwent amplification using RNA transcripts as the source. The TCR CDR3 first-round RT-PCR relied on the HTBI primer set. TCRdb reprocessed the multiplex PCR reads via MiXCR and lists one record per CDR3 protein. Seen here are about 400,000 distinct CDR3 sequences, about 15% observed once, and the top ten hold less than 35%. Sequencing was done on a sample of blood. These receptors all stem from a woman in her 30s with Graves' hyperthyroidism.

A few counts support this clonotype. CDR3 DNA: TGCGCCAGCAGCCACGGACAGGGCGGTGAGCAGTTCTTC. Its protein product is CASSHGQGGEQFF. The chain links TRBV5-1 to TRBJ2-1, with 8 bases lining up with TRBD1. Germline V lookup: CDR1 SGHRS, CDR2 YFSETQ. This CDR3 spans 13 amino acids. V gave up 4 bases and J gave up 9 bases; unmatched junction bases: 6.

This clonotype was detected ten times or more. The chain joins TRBV15 to TRBJ2-3, with TRBD1 identical over 7 bases. J gave up 9 bases and V 0 bases, and 3 bases lay outside the gene matches. The germline gives CDR1 LNHNV, CDR2 YYDKDF (reference sequence). This CDR3 region has 13 residues. The CDR3 spells CATSRDQGVTQYF. CDR3 bases: TGTGCCACCAGCAGAGATCAGGGGGTGACGCAGTATTTT.

This clonotype was recorded many times. The chain uses TRBV28 and TRBJ2-5; 7 positions match TRBD1. Germline V gene data show CDR1 as MDHEN and CDR2 as SYDVKM. V lost 7 bases to trimming and J lost 4 bases; unmatched junction nucleotides: 12. The CDR3 runs to 15 residues. CDR3 residues: CASKTTGVFRETQYF. CDR3 DNA: TGTGCCAGCAAAACTACAGGGGTTTTTAGAGAGACCCAGTACTTC.

This clonotype showed up many times. The chain joins TRBV5-1 to TRBJ2-6; no definite D call. The CDR3 extends over 15 amino acids. Germline V gene lookup returns CDR1 SGHRS and CDR2 YFSETQ. The ends were cut back, 5 bases at V and 0 bases at J, with 9 bases in the middle. The DNA of the CDR3 is TGCGCCAGCAGTGTCGGCACCTCTGGGGCCAACGTCCTGACTTTC. Protein: CASSVGTSGANVLTF.

This chain joins TRBV19 and TRBJ2-1, with TRBD1 matching over 8 bases. There are 15 residues in the CDR3. Germline assignment: CDR1 LNHDA and CDR2 SQIVND (reference sequence). Unmatched junction bases numbered 2, after V lost 2 bases and J lost 2 bases. CDR3 nucleotide sequence: TGTGCCAGTAGTATACAGGGGGCGACCTACAATGAGCAGTTCTTC. Amino acids: CASSIQGATYNEQFF. The full variable domain, completed using reference TRBV19 and TRBJ2-1, is DGGITQSPKYLFRKEGQNVTLSCEQNLNHDAMYWYRQDPGQGLRLIYYSQIVNDFQKGDIAEGYSVSREKKESFPLTVTSAQKNPTAFYLCASSIQGATYNEQFFGPGTRLTVL.

With regard to this clonotype: A much larger clone lies one base from this, so it may be a read error. Written as DNA, the CDR3 is TGTGCCAGCAGCCAAGCCCTGAGACAGGGGGCAGATACGCAGTATTTT. Translated, it gives CASSQALRQGADTQYF. The V call is TRBV3-1, the J call TRBJ2-3, with 9 nucleotides matching TRBD1. Germline CDR1 reads LGHDT; CDR2 reads YNNKEL (reference sequence). This CDR3 spans 16 amino acids. V lost 1 base to trimming and J lost 4 bases; unmatched junction nucleotides: 6.

This clonotype was detected a few times. This chain uses TRBV5-1 with TRBJ1-4, with TRBD1 matching 11 bases. V lost 2 bases and J lost 8; bases outside the gene matches: 2. This CDR3 contains 14 residues. CDR1 and CDR2 from the germline V gene are SGHRS and YFSETQ. The CDR3 loop is CASSFRDRGEKLFF. CDR3 coding DNA: TGCGCCAGCAGCTTTAGGGACAGGGGGGAAAAACTGTTTTTT.

The chain employs TRBV4-1 and TRBJ1-1, with 12 bases identical to TRBD1. The trim removed 3 bases at V and 5 bases at J, leaving 10 bases unmatched. CDR3 size: 17 residues. Germline assignment: CDR1 MGHRA and CDR2 YSYEKL. CDR3 protein: CASSQGGQGAPVTEAFF. The DNA for the CDR3 is TGCGCCAGCAGCCAGGGGGGACAGGGGGCGCCGGTTACTGAAGCTTTCTTT.

This clonotype was seen repeatedly, ten times or more. The J gene is TRBJ2-3, the V gene TRBV18, with no clear D. V dropped 0 bases and J dropped 4 bases, with 8 bases sitting between them. Germline V gene data show CDR1 as KGHSH and CDR2 as LQKENI. The CDR3 is made up of 14 amino acids. The chain's CDR3 is CASSPPPSADTQYF. The CDR3 DNA is TGTGCCAGCTCACCACCACCGAGCGCAGATACGCAGTATTTT.

This clonotype showed up many times. The chain has TRBV27 and TRBJ2-3; possibly TRBD1 for D (5 bases). There are 12 residues in the CDR3. V was pared by 5 bases and J by 3 bases, with 6 bases between. From germline, CDR1 is MNHEY and CDR2 SMNVEV (reference sequence). CDR3 sequence (DNA): TGTGCCAGCAGTGACAGAACAGATACGCAGTATTTT. It is translated as CASSDRTDTQYF.

This clonotype has at least ten counts. The gene calls are TRBV28 and TRBJ1-4, with TRBD1 matching 7 bases. In germline, CDR1 is MDHEN, CDR2 SYDVKM. This CDR3 is 15 amino acids long. Losses at the gene ends were 5 bases for V and 4 bases for J; bases not matched to a gene: 7. CDR3 protein: CASSPTGKVNEKLFF. The CDR3 DNA reads TGTGCCAGCAGTCCGACAGGGAAAGTTAATGAAAAACTGTTTTTT.

This clonotype was detected only a few times. The rearrangement uses TRBV7-3 and TRBJ2-2; D gene unclear. V lost 1 base and J lost 9, with 6 bases in between. The CDR3 length is 12 residues. Germline-derived CDR1 and CDR2 are SGHTA and FQGTGA. For the CDR3, the DNA is TGTGCCAGCAGCTTAAATCTGCGGGAGCTGTTTTTT. This codes for CASSLNLRELFF.

This clonotype was observed many times. The genes are TRBV20-1 and TRBJ2-5; the match to TRBD1 covers 7 bases. Germline loops: CDR1 DFQATT, CDR2 SNEGSKA (reference sequence). Trimming removed 4 bases from V and 2 bases from J; junction bases left unmatched: 7. There are 14 residues in the CDR3. The CDR3 protein is CSAIRGRGQETQYF. The CDR3 DNA is TGCAGTGCTATTCGAGGCAGGGGGCAAGAGACCCAGTACTTC.

This clonotype was counted between two and nine times. The rearrangement joins TRBV5-1 to TRBJ1-4; D is unclear. Germline CDR1 is SGHRS and CDR2 is YFSETQ. CDR3 length: 15 amino acids. V was clipped by 0 bases and J by 3 bases, with 9 bases between them. CDR3 DNA: TGCGCCAGCAGCTTGGCACAGACCTCTAATGAAAAACTGTTTTTT. It yields the protein CASSLAQTSNEKLFF.

Many counts were recorded for this clonotype. The gene calls are TRBV28 and TRBJ2-1; D is tentatively TRBD1 or TRBD2 (6 bases each). The CDR3 consists of 14 residues. CDR1 is MDHEN and CDR2 is SYDVKM in the germline V gene. With 6 bases removed from V and 5 bases from J, the gap between germline ends came to 14 bases. In DNA, the CDR3 is TGTGCCAGCAGGTTAGGGGGGCGAGACAATGAGCAGTTCTTC. Its protein is CASRLGGRDNEQFF.

The chain is built from TRBV29-1 and TRBJ2-1, with TRBD2 matching over 11 bases. The CDR3 sequence is 13 residues long. V lost 7 bases, J lost 6 bases, and 5 bases stayed unmatched. Germline-derived CDR1 and CDR2 are SQVTM and ANQGSEA. The CDR3 protein is CSASSGRLNEQFF. CDR3 in DNA: TGCAGCGCTTCTAGCGGGAGGCTCAATGAGCAGTTCTTC.

V is TRBV7-6 and J is TRBJ2-3; perhaps TRBD2 as D (5 bases). Per germline, CDR1 SGHVS and CDR2 FNYEAQ. V dropped 5 bases and J dropped 4 bases, with 22 bases sitting between them. The CDR3 loop spans 17 amino acids. The CDR3 DNA reads TGTGCCAGCAGCAACAAGGTTAAAATGGGAGTGTCAGATACGCAGTATTTT. Translation: CASSNKVKMGVSDTQYF.

In this sample, this clonotype turned up many times. This rearrangement joins TRBV11-2 to TRBJ2-3; tentative D call: TRBD2 (5 bases). Germline CDR1 is SGHAT and CDR2 is FQNNGV. Trimming pared 1 base from V and 4 bases from J, leaving 12 bases between. The CDR3 extends over 15 amino acids. The CDR3 loop reads CASSLAELAPDTQYF. The CDR3 nucleotides read TGTGCCAGCAGCTTAGCCGAGTTAGCGCCAGATACGCAGTATTTT.

This chain joins TRBV2 and TRBJ1-1; D ambiguous. Trimming left V 8 bases short and J 5 bases short, with 15 bases between. Germline V gene lookup returns CDR1 SNHLY and CDR2 FYNNEI. The CDR3 totals 13 residues. The CDR3 coding sequence is TGTGCCAGCTATAGATGGGGAGGGACTGAAGCTTTCTTT. It yields the protein CASYRWGGTEAFF.

In its sample, this clonotype was seen many times. The rearrangement links TRBV6-1 to TRBJ2-5; 8 bases are a match to TRBD2. CDR1 and CDR2 from the germline V gene are MNHNS and SASEGT. The CDR3 covers 13 residues. Unmatched junction bases numbered 8, after V lost 5 bases and J lost 9 bases. The CDR3 coding sequence is TGTGCCAGCAGTCGGTTAGCGGGGCAGTCCCAGTACTTC. Translation: CASSRLAGQSQYF.

The chain joins TRBV30 to TRBJ1-4; 7 bases match TRBD1. V trimming: 4 bases; J trimming: 8 bases; junction bases outside the gene matches: 10. The CDR3 length is 14 residues. CDR1 is GTSNPN, CDR2 SVGIG, per germline (reference sequence). This CDR3 is CAWTWAGGDEKLFF. The CDR3 coding sequence is TGTGCCTGGACTTGGGCAGGGGGTGACGAAAAACTGTTTTTT.

The table lists this clonotype with many counts. The CDR3 nucleotides read TGCAGTGCTAGGGGGGGGCTAGCGGGAGTTGGTAGCACAGATACGCAGTATTTT. This encodes CSARGGLAGVGSTDTQYF. The chain links TRBV20-1 to TRBJ2-3, with TRBD2 identical over 10 bases. CDR3 length: 18 residues. V lost 3 bases, J lost 0 bases, and 12 bases stayed unmatched. Germline-derived CDR1 and CDR2 are DFQATT and SNEGSKA (reference sequence).

The V and J genes are TRBV3-1 and TRBJ2-5; the D is unclear. The CDR3 has 16 residues. CDR1 and CDR2 from the germline V gene are LGHDT and YNNKEL (reference sequence). V was pared by 5 bases and J by 0 bases, with 16 bases between. For the CDR3, the DNA is TGTGCCAGCAGCTTCGGAGTAGACGTCCACCAAGAGACCCAGTACTTC. Its protein is CASSFGVDVHQETQYF.

V is TRBV3-1 and J is TRBJ2-2; D is undetermined. Germline V gene data show CDR1 as LGHDT and CDR2 as YNNKEL (reference sequence). The CDR3 length is 16 residues. Trimming pared 1 base from V and 0 bases from J, leaving 9 bases between. CDR3 bases: TGTGCCAGCAGCCAAGTCGACTTCCCGAACACCGGGGAGCTGTTTTTT. It yields the protein CASSQVDFPNTGELFF.

This clonotype has a handful of counts. The chain carries TRBV4-2 and TRBJ1-5; D perhaps matches TRBD1 (5 bases). Trimming removed 1 base from V and 7 bases from J, with 11 bases in between. This CDR3 is 14 amino acids long. CDR1 and CDR2 from the germline V gene are LGHNA and YNFKEQ. CDR3 sequence reads: CASSQGGGAQPQHF. For the CDR3, the DNA is TGTGCCAGCAGCCAAGGAGGAGGGGCCCAGCCCCAGCATTTT.

This clonotype showed up just a few times. The chain joins TRBV6-1 to TRBJ2-5; 7 bases align to TRBD2. V lost 7 bases, J lost 5 bases, and 7 bases stayed unmatched. Germline V gene sequence: CDR1 MNHNS, CDR2 SASEGT. The CDR3 totals 13 residues. CDR3 residues: CASKERDRETQYF. As DNA, the CDR3 is TGTGCCAGCAAAGAGCGGGATCGGGAGACCCAGTACTTC.

This clonotype was detected ten times or more. V usage is TRBV2 and J usage is TRBJ1-6; perhaps TRBD1 as D (6 bases). Germline V gives CDR1 SNHLY, CDR2 FYNNEI. V was trimmed by 7 bases and J by 7 bases, leaving 11 bases between them. The CDR3 loop spans 13 amino acids. The CDR3 protein is CASNRDTNSPLHF. The CDR3 nucleotides read TGTGCCAGCAATCGGGACACCAATTCACCCCTCCACTTT.

This clonotype was recorded at least ten times. The V and J genes are TRBV7-8 and TRBJ1-3; 7 positions match TRBD1. The CDR3 is 16 amino acids. The germline V gene encodes CDR1 SGHVS and CDR2 FQNEAQ. The V gene end was trimmed by 2 bases and the J gene end by 4 bases; junction bases not matched to a gene: 8. The CDR3 is CASSLSHRGDGNTIYF. CDR3 bases: TGTGCCAGCAGCTTATCTCACAGGGGTGACGGAAACACCATATATTTT.